This TCR beta chain was identified during a study of blood T cell repertoires in COVID-19. This clone was counted between two and nine times. This CDR3 contains 13 residues. Trimming shortened V by 6 bases and J by 7 bases, and 16 bases separated the two germline ends. Here immunoSEQ multiplex PCR was the method, and the copy in TCRdb shows in-frame clones only, minus some. The sample lists around 200,000 clones; 65% to 90% were seen once. This chain connects TRBV12-3 or TRBV12-4 to TRBJ2-7, with a weak D call TRBD1 (6 bases). The sample consisted of PBMCs or T cells enriched from blood (not recorded which). The receptor was isolated from a woman between 25 and 40 years old who had been exposed to COVID-19. In DNA, the CDR3 is TGTGCCAGCAGCTCCTGGACAGCTGGTGAGCAGTACTTC. Protein sequence: CASSSWTAGEQYF.